This T cell receptor beta chain is drawn from a study of blood T cell repertoires in COVID-19. Study in general: Specimens from acute and convalescent COVID-19 originated in the United States, Italy and Spain. T cells, B-cell-depleted T cells, or PBMCs provided the cDNA or gDNA that served as material.

Adults between roughly 18 and 90 years of age took part from 20 to 25 US areas. Per the authors' pipeline: Using reference gene primer amplification, nucleated cell counts were estimated. Produced via immunoSEQ multiplex PCR; TCRdb's table is partial and in-frame only. Clone size and V and J calls were adopted from that table, with D and trimming inferred from the DNA. The sample holds about 300,000 clones; approximately 90% are singletons and the top ten take about 4.2%. Sequencing was carried out using PBMCs or T cells enriched from blood (not recorded which). The clonotype comes from a man under 40 who had recovered from COVID-19.

DNA for the CDR3: TGTGCCAGCAGTGGATGGCCCACAGGTATCTCACCCCTCCACTTT. This gives the protein CASSGWPTGISPLHF. The J gene is TRBJ1-6, the V gene TRBV25-1; a weak D match, TRBD1 (5 bases). The CDR3 extends over 15 amino acids. Trimming stripped 4 bases from V and 10 bases from J, with 17 bases between. The V gene's germline CDR1 is MGHDK and CDR2 SYGVNS.